This T cell receptor beta chain was recovered during a study of T cell repertoires in cytomegalovirus infection. MiXCR, applied by TCRdb to the reads, yields one record per CDR3 protein. The sample shows 80,000 to 95,000 distinct CDR3 sequences, 25% to 30% of them seen only once. Comment on this clonotype: Its specificity is unknown.

Unmatched junction bases numbered 6, after V lost 8 bases and J lost 5 bases. The CDR3 extends over 13 amino acids. CDR1 is SGHVS and CDR2 is FNYEAQ in the germline V gene. This specimen consisted of CD8+ T cells from cultured PBMCs, obtained from culture after CMV antigen stimulation. The TCR sequence derives from a human donor in good health (CMV status not recorded). Some clones in this sample may be carry-over from other donors' samples. V gene TRBV7-6 combines with J gene TRBJ2-1; TRBD2 aligns across 7 bases. CDR3 in DNA: TGTGCCAGCTCCTATGCGGGGGACAATGAGCAGTTCTTC. Protein: CASSYAGDNEQFF.